The 3 T cell receptor beta chains listed next were all sequenced from one sample in a study of siplizumab effects on memory and regulatory T cells. The protocol was immunoSEQ multiplex PCR, while the TCRdb copy is restricted to in-frame clones and leaves out a portion. The data show 85,000 to 90,000 clones, 75% to 90% seen once. Material for sequencing was CD4+ T cells sorted from blood. These receptors were obtained from a human donor in good health.

V gene TRBV28 combines with J gene TRBJ2-7, with no clear D. Germline values: CDR1 MDHEN, CDR2 SYDVKM. The CDR3 spans 16 residues. Trimming took 6 bases from V and 0 from J, leaving 18 bases between them. CDR3 protein: CASRHPPGRTSYEQYF. In nucleotides, the CDR3 is TGTGCCAGCAGGCATCCCCCCGGTAGAACCTCCTACGAGCAGTACTTC.

The chain joins TRBV4-1 to TRBJ1-2; D gene unclear. This CDR3 has 13 amino acids. V lost 3 bases to trimming and J lost 7 bases, with 12 bases between them. CDR1 and CDR2 (germline): MGHRA, YSYEKL. In DNA, the CDR3 is TGCGCCAGCAGCCAGGGTGGGGAATTTGGCTACACCTTC. Protein product: CASSQGGEFGYTF.

The gene calls are TRBV5-1 and TRBJ2-1; tentatively, D is TRBD2 (6 bases). Trimming removed 4 bases at V and 6 bases at J, with 17 bases between. The CDR3 has 15 amino acids. Per germline, CDR1 SGHRS and CDR2 YFSETQ. The chain's CDR3 is CASSRVGGRGNEQFF. The CDR3 coding sequence is TGCGCCAGCAGCCGGGTGGGAGGCCGCGGCAATGAGCAGTTCTTC.